The 8 T cell receptor beta chains presented below share a single source sample, sequenced in a study of blood T cell repertoires in COVID-19. Generated by immunoSEQ multiplex PCR, the TCRdb table keeps only in-frame clones and is missing some. Seen here are some 26,000 clones, 80% to 90% observed once, and the top ten hold about 2.5%. The material sequenced was peripheral blood. The source of these receptors is a human donor in a cohort sampled during active COVID-19.

The chain joins TRBV5-1 to TRBJ2-5; TRBD2 matches 10 bases. CDR1 SGHRS and CDR2 YFSETQ come from the germline V gene. V shed 1 base, J shed 4 bases, and the junction held 1 base outside the gene matches. CDR3 length equals 14 residues. CDR3: CASSLTSGVETQYF. The CDR3 nucleotides read TGCGCCAGCAGCTTGACTAGCGGGGTAGAGACCCAGTACTTC.

The chain combines TRBV3-1 (or the pseudogene TRBV3-2) with TRBJ2-7; weak D call: TRBD1 (5 bases). This CDR3 is built from 17 residues. Germline CDR1 reads LGHDT; CDR2 reads YNNKEL (reference sequence). V was pared by 0 bases and J by 3 bases, with 18 bases between. DNA of the CDR3: TGTGCCAGCAGCCAAGAGAGCCCCCAAAGGGGCAACTACGAGCAGTACTTC. It encodes CASSQESPQRGNYEQYF.

This rearrangement joins TRBV7-9 to TRBJ1-1; weak D call: TRBD1 (5 bases). V lost 6 bases and J 4 bases, leaving 27 bases between the germline ends. The CDR3 runs 18 residues. CDR1 and CDR2 from the germline V gene are SEHNR and FQNEAQ (reference sequence). The CDR3 bases are TGTGCCAGCAGACCACCACAGGCCGGCACGCTGGTGGGCACTGAAGCTTTCTTT. Encoded protein: CASRPPQAGTLVGTEAFF.

The chain carries TRBV11-2 and TRBJ1-2; D is uncertain. CDR1 and CDR2 (germline): SGHAT, FQNNGV. This CDR3 is built from 13 residues. Trimming pared 7 bases from V and 5 bases from J, leaving 14 bases between. CDR3 region: CASTPKEGYGYTF. CDR3 bases: TGTGCCAGCACTCCGAAGGAGGGATATGGCTACACCTTC. The entire variable domain, with the rest obtained from reference TRBV11-2 and TRBJ1-2, is as follows: EAGVAQSPRYKIIEKRQSVAFWCNPISGHATLYWYQQILGQGPKLLIQFQNNGVVDDSQLPKDRFSAERLKGVDSTLKIQPAKLEDSAVYLCASTPKEGYGYTFGSGTRLTVV.

This sequence joins TRBV29-1 and TRBJ1-2; 8 bases line up with TRBD1. Germline V gene lookup returns CDR1 SQVTM and CDR2 ANQGSEA. This CDR3 region has 14 residues. Losses at the gene ends were 5 bases for V and 8 bases for J; bases not matched to a gene: 13. CDR3 loop: CSVSGTGGTEGYTF. As DNA, the CDR3 is TGCAGCGTTTCCGGGACAGGAGGGACAGAGGGCTACACCTTC. The variable domain in full, with the rest retrieved from reference TRBV29-1 and TRBJ1-2, is SAVISQKPSRDICQRGTSLTIQCQVDSQVTMMFWYRQQPGQSLTLIATANQGSEATYESGFVIDKFPISRPNLTFSTLTVSNMSPEDSSIYLCSVSGTGGTEGYTFGSGTRLTVV.

The rearrangement links TRBV19 to TRBJ1-2; D is unresolved. V was cut by 5 bases and J by 2 bases, with 6 bases left in between. Germline CDR1 reads LNHDA; CDR2 reads SQIVND (reference sequence). The CDR3 contains 12 residues. CDR3 nucleotides: TGTGCCAGTAGTTTCCAGAACTATGGCTACACCTTC. This encodes CASSFQNYGYTF.

The CDR3 sequence is CTSSHEGGGGFTDTQYF. The CDR3 DNA follows: TGCACCAGCAGCCATGAAGGGGGGGGAGGCTTCACAGATACGCAGTATTTT. The chain uses TRBV1 and TRBJ2-3; the D call of TRBD2 is as the table states it, not checked on the DNA. TRBV1 is a pseudogene. The CDR3 totals 17 residues.

The chain is built from TRBV9 and TRBJ2-1, with D perhaps TRBD1 (7 bases). CDR3 length: 17 amino acids. V dropped 1 base and J dropped 7 bases, with 21 bases sitting between them. The germline V gene has CDR1 SGDLS and CDR2 YYNGEE. This CDR3 is CASSVFPGGLGGNEQFF. The CDR3 bases are TGTGCCAGCAGCGTATTTCCAGGGGGGCTCGGTGGGAATGAGCAGTTCTTC.